This TCR beta chain was sequenced during a study of monozygotic twins with inflammatory bowel disease. Whole-study findings and limits: Healthy co-twins, by inverse Simpson, had higher TCRbeta diversity than their siblings with IBD.

Each donor supplied less than 3 ml of blood. A total RNA quantity of roughly 3,400 ng went into each TCR library. cDNA for each sample came from eight separate reactions. TCRdb re-called the 5' RACE reads; one entry per CDR3 protein, DNA not given. This listing includes approximately 200,000 distinct CDR3 sequences. As to this clonotype: What it recognizes is unknown.

CDR3 length equals 14 residues. Germline lookup yields CDR1 MNHEY and CDR2 SMNVEV (reference sequence). Sequenced: blood. This receptor was taken from a human donor with ulcerative colitis or Crohn's disease, or a healthy co-twin of an affected twin (not recorded which). The rearrangement joins TRBV27 to TRBJ2-7; TCRdb picks TRBD1, but there is no DNA to check that call. CDR3 sequence: CASSWGQGVDEQYF.